This is a list of T cell receptor beta chains from one sample in a study of shared clonotypes between healthy human individuals. Measured with immunoSEQ multiplex PCR; TCRdb has only the in-frame clones, and not every one. The sample carries about 2.1 million clones, 93% recorded once. The specimen was naive CD8+ T cells from PBMCs. These receptors were collected from a man aged 18-30 years in good health. Some clones in this sample may be carry-over from other donors' samples. CDR3s include the opening cysteine and the closing phenylalanine or tryptophan. The D gene is left open where the match is weak. Expanded clones are given a class, and other clones once, few, many or no size at all.

clone size	J gene	D gene	V gene	CDR3 DNA	CDR3 protein
.	TRBJ2-7	TRBD1	TRBV28	TGTGCCAGCAGTTCGGGACAGGGAGTCTACGAGCAGTACTTC	CASSSGQGVYEQYF
.	TRBJ2-7	.	TRBV28	TGTGCCAGCAGCCCACAGGGCTACGAGCAGTACTTC	CASSPQGYEQYF
once	TRBJ2-7	.	TRBV27	TGTGCCAGCACTGGACTATACTCCTACGAGCAGTACTTC	CASTGLYSYEQYF
.	TRBJ1-1	.	TRBV7-9	TGTGCCAGCAGCCATGGGACAACTTCCTTGAACACTGAAGCTTTCTTT	CASSHGTTSLNTEAFF
.	TRBJ2-7	.	TRBV7-9	TGTGCCAGCAGCCCCTACAGGTACGAGCAGTACTTC	CASSPYRYEQYF
.	TRBJ2-7	.	TRBV7-8	TGTGCCAGCAGCTTAGAGCCAATCGCCTTCTACGAGCAGTACTTC	CASSLEPIAFYEQYF
.	TRBJ2-7	.	TRBV7-9	TGTGCCAGCAGCGCCTGGGACGGCTCCTACGAGCAGTACTTC	CASSAWDGSYEQYF
.	TRBJ2-1	.	TRBV5-4	TGTGCCAGCGCATTGGGGGGTCTTGGGTCCTACAATGAGCAGTTCTTC	CASALGGLGSYNEQFF
.	TRBJ1-2	.	TRBV2	TGTGCCAGGATACAGTCTTTACCTTCCTATGGCTACACCTTC	CARIQSLPSYGYTF
once	TRBJ2-7	.	TRBV4-1	TGCGCCAGCAGCCCCGTGACGGGATCCCCTCGCGAGCAGTACTTC	CASSPVTGSPREQYF
.	TRBJ2-7	.	TRBV21-1	TGTGCCAGCAGCATCCGCCGGGACAGGGAGTTCCACGAGCAGTACTTC	CASSIRRDREFHEQYF
.	TRBJ2-2	TRBD2	TRBV28	TGTGCCAGCAGGCCGACTAGCGGAGGAGCTACCGGGGAGCTGTTTTTT	CASRPTSGGATGELFF
.	TRBJ2-3	TRBD2	TRBV6-5	TGTGCCAGCAGTTACCGCGGGAGCTACACAGATACGCAGTATTTT	CASSYRGSYTDTQYF
.	TRBJ2-6	.	TRBV9	TGTGCCAGCAGCGTAGCCGCACAGGACTCTGGGGCCAACGTCCTGACTTTC	CASSVAAQDSGANVLTF
once	TRBJ2-7	TRBD2	TRBV7-9	TGTGCCAGCAGCTCCCAGAGCGGGACTAAGCACGAGCAGTACTTC	CASSSQSGTKHEQYF
.	TRBJ1-5	.	TRBV9	TGTGCCAGCAGCGTCCAAGCAAGCAATCAGCCCCAGCATTTT	CASSVQASNQPQHF
few	TRBJ2-7	TRBD1	TRBV28	TGTGCCAGCAGCCTAAGGGGGCCCGGCTACGAGCAGTACTTC	CASSLRGPGYEQYF
.	TRBJ2-7	TRBD2	TRBV18	TGTGCCAGCTCACCGACCGACAGGACTAGCCACTACGAGCAGTACTTC	CASSPTDRTSHYEQYF
once	TRBJ2-7	.	TRBV30	TGTGCCTGGAGTGTAAACCGAGGGGGAGGTGAAGAGCAGTACTTC	CAWSVNRGGGEEQYF
.	TRBJ1-2	.	TRBV29-1	TGCAGCGTTGGGGAAGGCTACGGCTACACCTTC	CSVGEGYGYTF
.	TRBJ1-4	TRBD1	TRBV7-2	TGTGCCAGCAGAATGGGACAGAGAAATGAAAAACTGTTTTTT	CASRMGQRNEKLFF
.	TRBJ2-7	.	TRBV11-2	TGTGCCAGCAGTGACAGAAAACGCCACGAGCAGCACTTC	CASSDRKRHEQHF
.	TRBJ2-7	.	TRBV5-6	TGTGCCAGCAGCTTGGGGCCGGACTGGCAGGGCTACGAGCAGTACTTC	CASSLGPDWQGYEQYF
.	TRBJ2-5	.	TRBV30	TGTGCCTGGAGTCCTCGTATTGAAGAGACCCAGTACTTC	CAWSPRIEETQYF
.	TRBJ2-3	.	TRBV19	TGTGCCAGTAGCTCAAGAGATCAGGATACGCAGTATTTT	CASSSRDQDTQYF
.	TRBJ1-5	.	TRBV4-2	TGTGCCAGCAGCCCTTCCGTACGGGAATTCAATCAGCCCCAGCATTTT	CASSPSVREFNQPQHF
.	TRBJ2-3	TRBD2	TRBV28	TGTGCCAGCAGTTTGGCGGGGGGGTGGACAGATACGCAGTATTTT	CASSLAGGWTDTQYF
.	TRBJ2-2	.	TRBV11-2	TGTGCCAGCAGCCTTCATCAGGGTAGCACCGGGGAGCTGTTTTTT	CASSLHQGSTGELFF
.	TRBJ2-1	TRBD2	TRBV19	TGTGCCAGTAGTATCGGGGGGGGCTTGGGTGAGCAGTTCTTC	CASSIGGGLGEQFF
.	TRBJ1-1	.	TRBV28	TGTGCCAGCAGTTTAATCAGGAACACTGAAGCTTTCTTT	CASSLIRNTEAFF
.	TRBJ2-1	TRBD2	TRBV4-2	TGTGCCAGCAGCACTAGCGGGAGCCCCTATTCCAGCTCCTACAATGAGCAGTTCTTC	CASSTSGSPYSSSYNEQFF
.	TRBJ2-2	.	TRBV9	TGTGCCAGCAGCGTAGAGGGCTCCACCGGGGAGCTGTTTTTT	CASSVEGSTGELFF